This TCR beta chain was observed in a study of OX40 agonist ivuxolimab in advanced cancers. The study's findings and limits: Expanded clones tended on average to be more numerous among CD8+ T cells than CD4+.

Patients were excluded for autoimmune disease history or systemic immunosuppression. As for this clone: Its antigen is unidentified.

Generated by immunoSEQ multiplex PCR, the TCRdb table keeps only in-frame clones and is missing some. The sample carries around 100,000 clones, just under 95% recorded once. Germline assignment: CDR1 SEHNR and CDR2 FQNEAQ (reference sequence). The CDR3 has 19 residues. V lost 0 bases and J lost 0, with 21 bases in between. The clonotype comes from an adult with an advanced solid tumor such as melanoma, head and neck, liver or kidney cancer. The sequences come from CD4+ or CD8+ T cells sorted from blood, collected in a trial of the OX40 agonist ivuxolimab. The chain uses TRBV7-9 and TRBJ2-7; TRBD1 or TRBD2 may be the D gene (5 bases each). CDR3 sequence (DNA): TGTGCCAGCAGCTTAGCGTGGGGGAAGACTGGCTTGTCCTCCTACGAGCAGTACTTC. Translated, it gives CASSLAWGKTGLSSYEQYF.